This T cell receptor (beta chain) is drawn from a study of molecular identifiers for immune sequencing clone quantification. Ten or more counts support this clonotype. What it binds is not known. TCRdb recomputed calls from the PCR reads with MiXCR, one row per CDR3 protein. The sample yields about 36,000 distinct CDR3 sequences, about 18% seen once. When naive CD8 T cells were sorted, they were gated as CD8+CD4-CCR7+CD45RA+. Study findings and constraints: Effector cells had over 99% of their molecules in clones above 20 RNA copies, while naive cells had under 1%.

Germline V CDR1 and CDR2: WSHSY, SAAADI. Between the trimmed V and J ends, which lost 6 bases and 2 bases, there was a span of 8 bases. The CDR3 extends over 12 amino acids. The TCR sequence derives from a human donor in good health. Some libraries in this study had Jurkat cell RNA spiked in. Material for sequencing was naive CD8+ T cells from blood, with Jurkat cell RNA spiked in. Subset: FACS-sorted CD8+CD4-CCR7+CD45RA+ naive T cells. This chain connects TRBV10-2 to TRBJ2-7; D remains unclear. As DNA, the CDR3 is TGCGCCAGCAGGGGATCAACCTACGAGCAGTACTTC. Translated: CASRGSTYEQYF.